This T cell receptor (beta chain) was recovered during a study of T cells after yellow fever vaccination. Study findings and constraints: There was a small share of clonotypes that showed up in both the CD4 and CD8 compartments.

Template switching by 5'RACE produced TCR cDNA, adding a universal primer site and UMIs. One entry per CDR3 protein results from TCRdb running MiXCR on the 5' RACE reads. The table has approximately 160,000 distinct CDR3 sequences, approximately 10% seen once; the top ten hold roughly 33%. As for this clonotype: Its specificity is unknown.

CDR1 and CDR2 from the germline V gene are MNHNY and SVGAGI (reference sequence). This CDR3 region has 12 residues. V trimming: 8 bases; J trimming: 8 bases; junction bases outside the gene matches: 8. V is TRBV6-6 and J is TRBJ1-2; TRBD1 matches 7 bases. The specimen comprised CD8+ T cells sorted from PBMCs, sampled 45 days after the yellow fever booster vaccination. The TCR was taken from a man younger than 35 who received the YFV17D yellow fever vaccine. The CDR3 protein is CASFFQGVGYTF. In DNA form, the CDR3 reads TGTGCCAGCTTTTTTCAGGGGGTAGGCTACACCTTC.